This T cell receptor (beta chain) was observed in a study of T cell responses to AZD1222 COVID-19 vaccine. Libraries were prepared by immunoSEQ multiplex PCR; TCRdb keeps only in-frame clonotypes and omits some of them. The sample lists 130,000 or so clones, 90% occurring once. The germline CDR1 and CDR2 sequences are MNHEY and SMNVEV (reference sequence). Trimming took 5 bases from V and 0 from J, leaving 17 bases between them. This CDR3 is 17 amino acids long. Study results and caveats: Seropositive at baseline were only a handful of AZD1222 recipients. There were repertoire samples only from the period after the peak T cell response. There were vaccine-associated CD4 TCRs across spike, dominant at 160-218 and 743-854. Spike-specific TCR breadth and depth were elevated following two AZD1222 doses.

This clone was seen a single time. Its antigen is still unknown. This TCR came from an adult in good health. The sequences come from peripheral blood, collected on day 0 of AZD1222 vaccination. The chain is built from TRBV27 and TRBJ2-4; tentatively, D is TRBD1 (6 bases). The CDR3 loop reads CASSPTDRPLAKNIQYF. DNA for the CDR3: TGTGCCAGCAGTCCGACGGACAGACCACTAGCCAAAAACATTCAGTACTTC.